Reported below is one T cell receptor (beta chain). Germline and junction disagree at one end, which may indicate a read error. Caucasian, healthy and from Russia, the donors were aged between about 6 and 90. This entry belongs to a study of blood T cells in healthy people across ages. Background on the study: Roughly one uniquely barcoded beta molecule per two T cells was captured.

Germline values: CDR1 LGHDT, CDR2 YNNKEL (reference sequence). This CDR3 contains 13 residues. A J-beta primer mix and a sample-barcoded 5' primer were used in a second PCR of roughly 7 to 12 cycles. Every single cDNA molecule received a tag from a template-switch adaptor with 12 random nucleotides. TCRdb called the 5' RACE reads again in MiXCR, with one record for every CDR3 protein. The sample includes about 1.4 million distinct CDR3 sequences, almost 60% of them seen just once. The sequenced sample was blood. The sequence came from a man between 18 and 29 years old in good health. The V gene is TRBV3-1, the J gene TRBJ1-2; D unresolved. CDR3 sequence: CANSPSGNYGYTF. The CDR3 nucleotides read TGTGCCAACAGCCCTTCGGGGAACTATGGCTACACCTTC.